The 27 T cell receptor beta chains presented below share a single source sample, sequenced in a study of blood T cell repertoires in COVID-19. Generated by immunoSEQ multiplex PCR, the TCRdb table keeps only in-frame clones and is missing some. Of some 200,000 clones in the sample, 83% were seen once. The sample was peripheral blood. The receptors stem from a woman in her forties with acute or convalescent COVID-19.

This clone has only a few counts. The rearrangement uses TRBV5-1 and TRBJ2-7; 12 bases are a match to TRBD2. The CDR3 has 18 amino acids. Per the germline V gene, CDR1 is SGHRS and CDR2 is YFSETQ. J lost 0 bases, V lost 6 bases, and 13 bases had no gene match. The CDR3 here is CASTLVPWTSGASYEQYF. The CDR3 nucleotides read TGCGCCAGCACCCTTGTCCCATGGACTAGCGGGGCCTCCTACGAGCAGTACTTC.

This chain uses TRBV5-1 with TRBJ1-1, with TRBD1 matching over 7 bases. Losses at the gene ends were 4 bases for V and 5 bases for J; bases not matched to a gene: 8. The CDR3 covers 14 residues. Germline V gene sequence: CDR1 SGHRS, CDR2 YFSETQ. CDR3 residues: CASSPRTGGTEAFF. In nucleotides, the CDR3 is TGCGCCAGCAGCCCTAGGACAGGAGGGACTGAAGCTTTCTTT.

The CDR3 DNA sequence: TGTGCCAGCAGCTACCGGGACAGACCCTACGAGCAGTACTTC. Translated: CASSYRDRPYEQYF. This chain joins TRBV25-1 and TRBJ2-7, with TRBD1 matching over 7 bases. In germline, CDR1 is MGHDK, CDR2 SYGVNS. CDR3 length: 14 residues. V lost 6 bases and J lost 2; bases outside the gene matches: 7.

The chain uses TRBV5-4 and TRBJ1-3, with 8 bases aligning to TRBD1. Germline trimming cut 4 bases from V and 4 bases from J; bases unmatched to any gene: 7. The germline CDR1 and CDR2 sequences are SGHNT and YYREEE (reference sequence). This CDR3 comprises 15 residues. The CDR3 nucleotides are TGTGCCAGCAGCCATCCCGGACAGGGCGGAAACACCATATATTTT. This translates into CASSHPGQGGNTIYF. The complete variable domain, with remaining parts taken from reference TRBV5-4 and TRBJ1-3, reads ETGVTQSPTHLIKTRGQQVTLRCSSQSGHNTVSWYQQALGQGPQFIFQYYREEENGRGNFPPRFSGLQFPNYSSELNVNALELDDSALYLCASSHPGQGGNTIYFGEGSWLTVV.

This clone was seen more than once but under ten times. The V gene is TRBV9, the J gene TRBJ1-1, with TRBD1 matching over 10 bases. CDR1 and CDR2 (germline): SGDLS, YYNGEE. This CDR3 has 14 amino acids. The V gene end was trimmed by 0 bases and the J gene end by 8 bases; junction bases not matched to a gene: 4. This CDR3 is CASSVEGQGIEAFF. In nucleotides, the CDR3 is TGTGCCAGCAGCGTAGAGGGACAGGGGATCGAAGCTTTCTTT.

The chain carries TRBV2 and TRBJ1-1; tentatively, D is TRBD1 (5 bases). Germline-derived CDR1 and CDR2 are SNHLY and FYNNEI. V was pared by 7 bases and J by 1 base, with 10 bases between. The CDR3 spans 13 residues. CDR3 nucleotide sequence: TGTGCCAGCATCAGGGTCTCGAACACTGAAGCTTTCTTT. Amino acid sequence: CASIRVSNTEAFF.

The chain joins TRBV28 to TRBJ2-3, with D uncertain. CDR1 is MDHEN and CDR2 is SYDVKM in the germline V gene. Trimming cost V 3 bases and J 0 bases, with 7 bases left between them. This CDR3 is 14 amino acids long. The CDR3 loop is CASSFEDSTDTQYF. In nucleotides, the CDR3 is TGTGCCAGCAGTTTCGAGGATAGCACAGATACGCAGTATTTT.

Worth noting for this clone: The limits of the CDR3 on the DNA are not certain, so only TCRdb's listed CDR3 is given. This rearrangement joins TRBV19 to TRBJ2-7; TRBD1 was called by the table and not checked on the DNA. CDR1 and CDR2 from the germline V gene are LNHDA and SQIVND (reference sequence). The CDR3 extends over 15 residues, inclusive of both ends. The CDR3 reads CASSFRARGPYEQYF.

V usage is TRBV7-8 and J usage is TRBJ2-3, with TRBD2 matching 8 bases. The CDR3 covers 15 residues. Germline trimming cut 7 bases from V and 6 bases from J; bases unmatched to any gene: 12. Germline CDR1 reads SGHVS; CDR2 reads FQNEAQ. The CDR3, as DNA: TGTGCCAGCATCCCGGCGGCTAGCGGGTCTGATACGCAGTATTTT. It encodes CASIPAASGSDTQYF. The full variable domain, completed using reference TRBV7-8 and TRBJ2-3, is GAGVSQSPRYKVAKRGQDVALRCDPISGHVSLFWYQQALGQGPEFLTYFQNEAQLDKSGLPSDRFFAERPEGSVSTLKIQRTQQEDSAVYLCASIPAASGSDTQYFGPGTRLTVL.

The genes are TRBV29-1 and TRBJ1-5, with D unclear. The CDR3 runs 12 residues. Germline V CDR1 and CDR2: SQVTM, ANQGSEA. V was shortened by 6 bases and J by 4 bases, with 10 bases between the two germline ends. The CDR3 spells CSVADFNQPQHF. CDR3 nucleotides: TGCAGCGTCGCCGACTTTAATCAGCCCCAGCATTTT.

The V call is TRBV6-6, the J call TRBJ2-7, with 10 positions matching TRBD1. V was pared by 6 bases and J by 3 bases, with 11 bases of the junction left unmatched. There are 16 residues in the CDR3. Germline lookup yields CDR1 MNHNY and CDR2 SVGAGI (reference sequence). CDR3: CASRKIPGQGFYEQYF. Written as DNA, the CDR3 is TGTGCCAGCAGGAAAATACCGGGACAGGGGTTCTACGAGCAGTACTTC.

V usage is TRBV5-1 and J usage is TRBJ2-6; tentatively, D is TRBD1 (6 bases). Trimming took off 3 bases at V and 0 bases at J, with 16 bases between the two ends. Germline V CDR1 and CDR2: SGHRS, YFSETQ. The CDR3 is 18 amino acids. CDR3 sequence: CASSSDGDNYSGANVLTF. The CDR3 DNA reads as TGCGCCAGCAGCTCGGACGGGGACAACTACTCTGGGGCCAACGTCCTGACTTTC.

CDR3 loop: CASFTSGRNTQYF. The CDR3 DNA reads TGTGCCAGCTTTACTAGCGGGAGGAATACGCAGTATTTT. The chain couples TRBV7-8 to TRBJ2-3; the match to TRBD2 covers 12 bases. V shed 8 bases, J shed 7 bases, and the junction held 4 bases outside the gene matches. Germline CDR1 SGHVS, CDR2 FQNEAQ. The CDR3 runs to 13 residues. Combining the CDR3 with reference TRBV7-8 and TRBJ2-3 gives the whole variable domain GAGVSQSPRYKVAKRGQDVALRCDPISGHVSLFWYQQALGQGPEFLTYFQNEAQLDKSGLPSDRFFAERPEGSVSTLKIQRTQQEDSAVYLCASFTSGRNTQYFGPGTRLTVL.

In its sample, this clone was seen a few times. The chain employs TRBV28 and TRBJ2-2; D is perhaps TRBD2 (5 bases). Germline V gives CDR1 MDHEN, CDR2 SYDVKM. Trimming took 8 bases from V and 8 from J, leaving 12 bases between them. The CDR3 has 12 amino acids. The CDR3 DNA reads as TGTGCCAGCGTAGGACTTTCGGGGGAGCTGTTTTTT. Translated, it gives CASVGLSGELFF.

This clone was counted a single time. J is TRBJ1-1 and V is TRBV10-3, with D tentatively TRBD1 (5 bases). CDR1 is ENHRY, CDR2 SYGVKD, per germline. The CDR3 is 13 amino acids. Trimming shortened V by 9 bases and J by 2 bases, and 13 bases separated the two germline ends. Here the CDR3 reads CAIQSDRNTEAFF. For the CDR3, the DNA is TGTGCCATTCAGTCCGACAGAAACACTGAAGCTTTCTTT.

This CDR3 is CASSYKNRGGSPLHF. The CDR3 region has the DNA TGTGCCAGCAGTTACAAGAACAGGGGTGGTTCACCCCTCCACTTT. The chain uses TRBV6-6 and TRBJ1-6; 7 positions agree with TRBD1. CDR1 and CDR2 (germline): MNHNY, SVGAGI (reference sequence). This CDR3 is built from 15 residues. The ends lost 2 bases at V and 9 bases at J; junction bases unmatched: 7.

The genes are TRBV2 and TRBJ2-7, with D perhaps matching TRBD2 (6 bases). Trimming took 10 bases from V and 3 from J, leaving 19 bases between them. This CDR3 spans 14 amino acids. Germline CDR1 is SNHLY and CDR2 is FYNNEI. The DNA of the CDR3 is TGTGCCATCCTGGGAGGCAGGATGGGCTACGAGCAGTACTTC. Protein sequence: CAILGGRMGYEQYF. Using reference TRBV2 and TRBJ2-7 for the parts outside the CDR3, the full variable domain is EPEVTQTPSHQVTQMGQEVILRCVPISNHLYFYWYRQILGQKVEFLVSFYNNEISEKSEIFDDQFSVERPDGSNFTLKIRSTKLEDSAMYFCAILGGRMGYEQYFGPGTRLTVT.

The chain has TRBV7-2 and TRBJ1-4; D gene uncertain. CDR3 length: 14 amino acids. V lost 6 bases and J lost 4, with 12 bases in between. CDR1 and CDR2 from the germline V gene are SGHTA and FQGNSA. CDR3 nucleotide sequence: TGTGCCAGCAGTTCTTTCTCGAGTAATGAAAAACTGTTTTTT. This sequence encodes CASSSFSSNEKLFF.

The gene calls are TRBV6-6 and TRBJ2-1; 12 nucleotides agree with TRBD2. The ends lost 5 bases at V and 9 bases at J; junction bases unmatched: 5. The CDR3 loop spans 14 amino acids. Germline CDR1 MNHNY, CDR2 SVGAGI (reference sequence). The CDR3 region has the DNA TGTGCCAGCAGTCAGACTAGCGGGAGCGGTGAGCAGTTCTTC. Its translation: CASSQTSGSGEQFF.

The genes are TRBV16 and TRBJ1-2, with D possibly matching TRBD1 (6 bases). V was cut by 0 bases and J by 3 bases, with 11 bases left in between. The CDR3 has 15 residues. The V gene's germline CDR1 is KGHSY and CDR2 FQNENV. The CDR3 sequence is CASSQSGGRHYGYTF. CDR3 DNA: TGTGCCAGCAGCCAATCAGGGGGTAGACACTATGGCTACACCTTC. Variable domain in full (rest from reference TRBV16 and TRBJ1-2): GEEVAQTPKHLVRGEGQKAKLYCAPIKGHSYVFWYQQVLKNEFKFLISFQNENVFDETGMPKERFSAKCLPNSPCSLEIQATKLEDSAVYFCASSQSGGRHYGYTFGSGTRLTVV.

The V gene is TRBV2, the J gene TRBJ1-2, with 12 bases identical to TRBD1. CDR3 length: 16 amino acids. From germline, CDR1 is SNHLY and CDR2 FYNNEI. V shed 5 bases, J shed 8 bases, and the junction held 12 bases outside the gene matches. For the CDR3, the DNA is TGTGCCAGCAGTTTGGGACAGGGGGCATTTTCTATCGGCTACACCTTC. Encoded protein: CASSLGQGAFSIGYTF.

This chain uses TRBV27 with TRBJ2-7; D is undetermined. The CDR3 covers 13 residues. V gave up 6 bases and J gave up 0 bases, with 9 bases separating them. Germline V gene sequence: CDR1 MNHEY, CDR2 SMNVEV (reference sequence). For the CDR3, the DNA is TGTGCCAGCAGACTGATGAGCTCCTACGAGCAGTACTTC. It specifies CASRLMSSYEQYF.

The V gene is TRBV19, the J gene TRBJ2-5; no clear D. The CDR3 has 15 amino acids. Germline V gene data show CDR1 as LNHDA and CDR2 as SQIVND (reference sequence). The germline V and J ends were trimmed by 4 bases and 1 base, with 13 bases remaining between them. DNA of the CDR3: TGTGCCAGTAGTAGGGCCTACGCAATCCAAGAGACCCAGTACTTC. It codes for CASSRAYAIQETQYF.

The chain joins TRBV7-9 to TRBJ1-5; 8 nucleotides match TRBD1. Germline loops: CDR1 SEHNR, CDR2 FQNEAQ (reference sequence). With 1 base clipped from V and 5 bases from J, the junction kept 7 bases outside the gene matches. The CDR3 runs 16 residues. CDR3 region: CASSLGTGRADQPQHF. In nucleotides, the CDR3 is TGTGCCAGCAGCTTAGGGACAGGGAGGGCTGATCAGCCCCAGCATTTT. The whole variable domain, remainder taken from reference TRBV7-9 and TRBJ1-5, is DTGVSQNPRHKITKRGQNVTFRCDPISEHNRLYWYRQTLGQGPEFLTYFQNEAQLEKSRLLSDRFSAERPKGSFSTLEIQRTEQGDSAMYLCASSLGTGRADQPQHFGDGTRLSIL.

This chain links TRBV2 with TRBJ1-2, with a weak D call TRBD1 (5 bases). Germline V CDR1 and CDR2: SNHLY, FYNNEI. CDR3 length: 15 residues. V was trimmed by 3 bases and J by 3 bases, leaving 14 bases between them. The CDR3 bases are TGTGCCAGCAGTGATGGTTTCCAGGGCGACTATGGCTACACCTTC. Its translation is CASSDGFQGDYGYTF.

CDR3 sequence: CASTGGRYGDEQFF. The CDR3, as DNA: TGTGCCAGCACGGGGGGTCGTTACGGCGATGAGCAGTTCTTC. This chain joins TRBV2 and TRBJ2-1; 7 bases agree with TRBD2. The V gene end was trimmed by 7 bases and the J gene end by 8 bases; junction bases not matched to a gene: 11. The CDR3 sequence is 14 residues long. Germline loops: CDR1 SNHLY, CDR2 FYNNEI.

The V call is TRBV6-5, the J call TRBJ1-5; D call uncertain. The germline V gene encodes CDR1 MNHEY and CDR2 SVGAGI. The CDR3 spans 15 residues. Trimming removed 0 bases at V and 4 bases at J, with 10 bases between. The CDR3 here is CASSYSSGRNQPQHF. The CDR3, as DNA: TGTGCCAGCAGTTACTCGTCCGGGAGGAATCAGCCCCAGCATTTT.